Sequencing of this T cell receptor beta chain was carried out in a study of CD8 T cells in ankylosing spondylitis. Germline lookup yields CDR1 KGHSH and CDR2 LQKENI. The CDR3 length is 14 residues. Deletions cut 6 bases from V and 4 bases from J, with 12 bases between. Libraries for TCR beta were made by quantitative 5'-RACE with molecular barcodes. Via MiXCR, TCRdb re-called the 5' RACE reads, giving one row per CDR3 protein. The table records about 800,000 distinct CDR3 sequences, 10% to 15% of them present only once. Turning to this clonotype: Its antigen remains unidentified.

Study outcomes and limitations: Reportedly, matched ankylosing spondylitis synovial fluid was significantly enriched for disease-linked clones. Ankylosing spondylitis blood appeared to be characterized by a TCR beta motif of eight highly homologous variants.

This chain uses TRBV18 with TRBJ2-2; no definite D call. This clonotype originated in a male donor with ankylosing spondylitis. The material sequenced was blood, either unsorted or a sorted T cell fraction (not recorded which). The CDR3 bases are TGTGCCAGCTCCTCATACAGTGGCACCGGGGAGCTGTTTTTT. This sequence encodes CASSSYSGTGELFF.